A single sample gave rise to the 21 T cell receptor beta chains below, sequenced in a study of T-cell memory formation after mild COVID-19. TCRdb re-analysed the 5' RACE reads in MiXCR, keeping a single row per CDR3 protein. The sample has about 50,000 distinct CDR3 sequences, under 7.5% seen once. Sequencing was performed on PBMCs or a T cell subset sorted from them (not recorded which). These receptors came from a man aged 18 to 35 who had mild COVID-19 (a few samples of this study predate the infection). Cell type and time point are not known.

The chain links TRBV9 to TRBJ2-1; the D is unclear. Germline CDR1 and CDR2: SGDLS and YYNGEE. V gave up 6 bases and J gave up 5 bases, with 12 bases separating them. The CDR3 is 13 amino acids. This chain's CDR3 is CASTPPADNEQFF. DNA for the CDR3: TGTGCCAGCACCCCGCCGGCAGACAATGAGCAGTTCTTC.

This clonotype was counted many times. The chain links TRBV7-3 to TRBJ1-2, with TRBD1 as a possible D gene (5 bases). The CDR3 totals 13 residues. Germline lookup yields CDR1 SGHTA and CDR2 FQGTGA. Trimming removed 6 bases from V and 3 bases from J, with 11 bases in between. The chain's CDR3 is CASRRGLDYGYTF. CDR3 DNA sequence: TGTGCCAGCAGACGGGGCTTAGACTATGGCTACACCTTC.

There are a few counts of this clonotype. V gene TRBV6-2 or TRBV6-3 combines with J gene TRBJ2-7, with TRBD2 identical over 7 bases. The junction had 7 bases not matched to a gene; V was cut back by 6 bases and J by 2 bases. Germline V lookup: CDR1 MNHEY, CDR2 SVGEGT. This CDR3 has 14 residues. CDR3 DNA sequence: TGTGCCAGCAGCCCCCGGGACTACGCCTACGAGCAGTACGTC. It translates to CASSPRDYAYEQYV.

The chain links TRBV4-1 to TRBJ2-1; TRBD2 might be the D (6 bases). Germline V CDR1 and CDR2: MGHRA, YSYEKL. The ends were cut back, 1 base at V and 6 bases at J, with 16 bases in the middle. This CDR3 comprises 16 residues. In DNA, the CDR3 is TGCGCCAGCAGCCAAGGCTCTAGGCAGGGAGGCAATGAGCAGTTCTTC. Amino acid sequence: CASSQGSRQGGNEQFF.

This clonotype showed up many times. This rearrangement joins TRBV4-3 to TRBJ2-5; TRBD1 matches at 11 bases. CDR3 length: 13 amino acids. Germline lookup yields CDR1 LGHNA and CDR2 YSLEER. J gave up 5 bases and V 4 bases, and 0 bases lay outside the gene matches. CDR3 amino acids: CASSRDRGETQYF. CDR3 sequence (DNA): TGCGCCAGCAGCCGGGACAGGGGGGAGACCCAGTACTTC.

The table lists this clonotype with a few counts. The chain uses TRBV24-1 and TRBJ2-3; D gene unclear. The CDR3 consists of 13 residues. V was clipped by 2 bases and J by 3 bases, with 5 bases between them. Germline CDR1 KGHDR, CDR2 SFDVKD. This CDR3 reads CATSDSATDTQYF. In nucleotides, the CDR3 is TGTGCCACCAGTGATTCGGCGACAGATACGCAGTATTTT.

This clonotype was picked up many times. This chain connects TRBV28 to TRBJ2-6; D ambiguous. Germline CDR1 MDHEN, CDR2 SYDVKM. CDR3 size: 17 residues. V was cut by 3 bases and J by 0 bases, with 12 bases left in between. The CDR3 region is CASSLADGSSGANVLTF. DNA for the CDR3: TGTGCCAGCAGTTTGGCGGACGGCAGCTCTGGGGCCAACGTCCTGACTTTC.

The table lists this clonotype with many counts. The chain combines TRBV5-1 with TRBJ1-2; 7 nucleotides line up with TRBD1. Per germline, CDR1 SGHRS and CDR2 YFSETQ. The CDR3 consists of 14 residues. With 5 bases clipped from V and 6 bases from J, the junction kept 10 bases outside the gene matches. The CDR3 region is CASSHRGLGDGYTF. For the CDR3, the DNA is TGCGCCAGCAGTCACAGGGGCCTTGGGGATGGCTACACCTTC.

This clonotype was recorded many times. The CDR3 DNA reads as TGTGCCAGCAGCCTGGGACAGAAAGAAGAGACCCAGTACTTC. This encodes CASSLGQKEETQYF. V is TRBV5-4 and J is TRBJ2-5; 7 nucleotides line up with TRBD1. Per the germline V gene, CDR1 is SGHNT and CDR2 is YYREEE (reference sequence). The V and J ends lost 4 bases and 3 bases, in that order; junction bases with no gene match: 6. The CDR3 contains 14 residues.

This clonotype has only a few counts. V gene TRBV4-1 combines with J gene TRBJ1-6; no reliable D call. Germline-derived CDR1 and CDR2 are MGHRA and YSYEKL. CDR3 size: 16 residues. V shed 1 base and J shed 1 base, with 8 bases lying between them. The CDR3 DNA sequence: TGCGCCAGCAGCCAAGGTGAAGGGTCCTATAATTCACCCCTCCACTTT. Amino acids: CASSQGEGSYNSPLHF.

This clonotype was seen ten or more times. This rearrangement joins TRBV6-5 to TRBJ1-5; possibly TRBD1 for D (6 bases). The V end lost 2 bases, the J end lost 5 bases, and 10 bases lay between the germline ends. The CDR3 length is 14 residues. Germline CDR1 reads MNHEY; CDR2 reads SVGAGI. CDR3: CASSYTRGDQPQHF. The CDR3 DNA is TGTGCCAGCAGTTACACCAGGGGTGATCAGCCCCAGCATTTT.

The rearrangement joins TRBV6-5 to TRBJ1-1, with 7 bases that match TRBD1. Germline V CDR1 and CDR2: MNHEY, SVGAGI. Trimming removed 2 bases from V and 2 bases from J; junction bases left unmatched: 2. The CDR3 is 14 residues long. The CDR3 nucleotides are TGTGCCAGCAGTTACCGGACAGGAAACACTGAAGCTTTCTTT. It is translated as CASSYRTGNTEAFF.

The gene calls are TRBV18 and TRBJ1-3; D call uncertain. This CDR3 contains 15 residues. V dropped 2 bases and J dropped 1 base, with 9 bases sitting between them. Germline V gene sequence: CDR1 KGHSH, CDR2 LQKENI. In DNA form, the CDR3 reads TGTGCCAGCTCACCAACTAAGGAATCTGGAAACACCATATATTTT. Its protein is CASSPTKESGNTIYF.

This clonotype was counted ten times or more. V and J are TRBV7-8 and TRBJ1-1; D possibly corresponds to TRBD1 (5 bases). Deletions cut 5 bases from V and 11 bases from J, with 12 bases between. The CDR3 sequence is 11 residues long. Per germline, CDR1 SGHVS and CDR2 FQNEAQ. CDR3 in DNA: TGTGCCAGCAGCGCCGACGGGGGGGCTTTCTTT. Its translation is CASSADGGAFF.

This clonotype turned up a few times. The chain is built from TRBV6-6 and TRBJ2-3, with TRBD1 matching 10 bases. There are 13 residues in the CDR3. CDR1 MNHNY and CDR2 SVGAGI come from the germline V gene (reference sequence). The trim removed 8 bases at V and 4 bases at J, leaving 3 bases unmatched. The CDR3 region has the DNA TGTGCCAGCGGGGGACAGGGGTCAGATACGCAGTATTTT. Its protein is CASGGQGSDTQYF.

The table lists this clonotype with a few counts. The chain uses TRBV29-1 and TRBJ1-4; TRBD1 aligns across 7 bases. The germline gives CDR1 SQVTM, CDR2 ANQGSEA. J gave up 8 bases and V 4 bases, and 4 bases lay outside the gene matches. The CDR3 has 12 residues. For the CDR3, the DNA is TGCAGCGTTGGCCAGGGGGGCGAAAAACTGTTTTTT. This translates into CSVGQGGEKLFF.

The chain is built from TRBV6-5 and TRBJ1-1; a possible D gene is TRBD1 (5 bases). CDR1 is MNHEY, CDR2 SVGAGI, per germline. This CDR3 has 15 amino acids. V lost 0 bases to trimming and J lost 1 base, with 9 bases between them. The CDR3 bases are TGTGCCAGCAGTTACTCGGGGGTTCCGAACACTGAAGCTTTCTTT. Translation: CASSYSGVPNTEAFF.

This clonotype was recorded at least ten times. The V gene is TRBV5-6, the J gene TRBJ2-7; D is unclear. With 4 bases removed from V and 6 bases from J, the gap between germline ends came to 14 bases. The CDR3 has 13 amino acids. Per the germline V gene, CDR1 is SGHDT and CDR2 is YYEEEE. In DNA, the CDR3 is TGTGCCAGCAGCCGGAACCGGGTGGGCGAGCAGTACGTC. Translated, it gives CASSRNRVGEQYV.

This clonotype was counted at least ten times. The chain combines TRBV18 with TRBJ2-3; a weak D match, TRBD2 (5 bases). The CDR3 length is 15 residues. The V end lost 3 bases, the J end lost 2 bases, and 12 bases lay between the germline ends. The germline V gene encodes CDR1 KGHSH and CDR2 LQKENI. This CDR3 is CASSPSKGDTDTQYF. CDR3 nucleotides: TGTGCCAGCTCACCGTCGAAGGGAGACACAGATACGCAGTATTTT. Full variable domain (rest looked up from reference TRBV18 and TRBJ2-3): NAGVMQNPRHLVRRRGQEARLRCSPMKGHSHVYWYRQLPEEGLKFMVYLQKENIIDESGMPKERFSAEFPKEGPSILRIQQVVRGDSAAYFCASSPSKGDTDTQYFGPGTRLTVL.

This chain links TRBV7-9 with TRBJ1-2, with a tentative D call TRBD1 (6 bases). CDR1 and CDR2 from the germline V gene are SEHNR and FQNEAQ (reference sequence). The CDR3 sequence is 13 residues long. V lost 5 bases, J lost 7 bases, and 14 bases lay in between. CDR3 DNA: TGTGCCAGCAGCCCCAACAGGGTAGCTGGCTACACCTTC. Protein: CASSPNRVAGYTF.

This clonotype was recorded at least ten times. The genes are TRBV5-1 and TRBJ2-5; a weak D match, TRBD2 (6 bases). The CDR3 runs to 15 residues. CDR1 and CDR2 from the germline V gene are SGHRS and YFSETQ. V dropped 0 bases and J dropped 2 bases, with 11 bases sitting between them. Here the CDR3 reads CASSLDPAGQETQYF. DNA of the CDR3: TGCGCCAGCAGCTTGGACCCGGCGGGGCAAGAGACCCAGTACTTC.